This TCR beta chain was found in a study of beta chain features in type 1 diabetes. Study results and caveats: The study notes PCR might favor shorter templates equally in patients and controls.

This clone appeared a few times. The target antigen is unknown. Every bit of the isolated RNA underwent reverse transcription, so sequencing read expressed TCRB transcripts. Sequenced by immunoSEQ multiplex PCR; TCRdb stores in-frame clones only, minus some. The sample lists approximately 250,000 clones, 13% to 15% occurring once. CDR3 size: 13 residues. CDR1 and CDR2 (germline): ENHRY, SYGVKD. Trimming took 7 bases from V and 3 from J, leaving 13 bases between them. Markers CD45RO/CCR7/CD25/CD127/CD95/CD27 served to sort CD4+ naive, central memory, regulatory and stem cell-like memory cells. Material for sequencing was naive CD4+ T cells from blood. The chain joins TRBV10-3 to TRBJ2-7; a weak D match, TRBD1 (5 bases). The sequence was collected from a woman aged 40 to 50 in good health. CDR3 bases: TGTGCCATCACTTCGACAGAAGGCTACGAGCAGTACTTC. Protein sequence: CAITSTEGYEQYF.